Following are 9 T cell receptor beta chains from one sample sequenced in a study of T cells in Graves' hyperthyroidism and ophthalmopathy. What was amplified from RNA transcripts were TCR beta CDR3 regions. HTBI primers drove first-round RT-PCR of the TCR CDR3. TCRdb re-called the multiplex PCR reads through MiXCR, storing one row per CDR3 protein. The sample has around 200,000 distinct CDR3 sequences, approximately 15% seen once. Sequenced: blood. The receptors shown here come from a woman between 50 and 59 years old with Graves' hyperthyroidism.

The V gene is TRBV13, the J gene TRBJ1-5, with D uncertain. Trimming removed 0 bases at V and 9 bases at J, with 15 bases between. There are 15 residues in the CDR3. Germline V lookup: CDR1 PRHDT, CDR2 FYEKMQ (reference sequence). CDR3 sequence: CASSLGLGRPRPQHF. The CDR3 DNA reads TGTGCCAGCAGCTTAGGCCTGGGCAGGCCCCGGCCCCAGCATTTT.

This clonotype occurred many times. This chain joins TRBV28 and TRBJ2-4, with a tentative D call TRBD2 (5 bases). CDR3 length: 15 amino acids. The V gene lost 8 bases and the J gene lost 0 bases, with 14 bases spanning the gap. Germline V gives CDR1 MDHEN, CDR2 SYDVKM. Here the CDR3 DNA reads TGTGCCAGCGGGAGCAGTTTCTTAGCCAAAAACATTCAGTACTTC. It codes for CASGSSFLAKNIQYF.

The chain carries TRBV27 and TRBJ1-2; TRBD1 is a possible D gene (6 bases). Germline CDR1 is MNHEY and CDR2 is SMNVEV (reference sequence). V lost 4 bases to trimming and J lost 8 bases, with 17 bases between them. The CDR3 is 14 residues long. CDR3 sequence reads: CASSYRTGFYGYTF. The CDR3 nucleotides are TGTGCCAGCAGTTATCGCACAGGGTTTTACGGCTACACCTTC.

The chain couples TRBV5-1 to TRBJ2-2; 10 bases fit TRBD1. V lost 4 bases to trimming and J lost 3 bases; unmatched junction nucleotides: 6. The germline V gene has CDR1 SGHRS and CDR2 YFSETQ. This CDR3 spans 16 amino acids. The CDR3 nucleotides are TGCGCCAGCAGCGACCCCGGGACAGGGGACACCGGGGAGCTGTTTTTT. Its protein product is CASSDPGTGDTGELFF. Complete variable domain (other parts from reference TRBV5-1 and TRBJ2-2): KAGVTQTPRYLIKTRGQQVTLSCSPISGHRSVSWYQQTPGQGLQFLFEYFSETQRNKGNFPGRFSGRQFSNSRSEMNVSTLELGDSALYLCASSDPGTGDTGELFFGEGSRLTVL.

This clonotype was counted ten times or more. The CDR3 loop is CASSLGASGGALEQFF. Written as DNA, the CDR3 is TGCGCCAGCAGCTTGGGGGCATCCGGGGGGGCCCTTGAGCAGTTCTTC. This chain connects TRBV5-1 to TRBJ2-1; 8 bases line up with TRBD2. V lost 0 bases to trimming and J lost 9 bases; unmatched junction nucleotides: 11. The germline CDR1 and CDR2 sequences are SGHRS and YFSETQ. The CDR3 is 16 amino acids.

Note on this clonotype: Given a much more abundant clone one base away, this may be a read error. The chain joins TRBV7-2 to TRBJ2-7, with 7 bases lining up with TRBD1. CDR1 and CDR2 (germline): SGHTA, FQGNSA. The CDR3 runs 13 residues. J gave up 5 bases and V 3 bases, and 4 bases lay outside the gene matches. This chain's CDR3 is CTSSFYRGNEQYF. CDR3 coding DNA: TGTACCAGCAGCTTCTACAGGGGCAACGAGCAGTACTTC.

This clonotype was counted ten times or more. The CDR3 DNA follows: TGTGCCAGCAGCTCCACGGGGGACCTCTACAATGAGCAGTTCTTC. It translates to CASSSTGDLYNEQFF. The rearrangement joins TRBV28 to TRBJ2-1, with D tentatively TRBD2 (6 bases). CDR1 is MDHEN, CDR2 SYDVKM, per germline. The CDR3 spans 15 residues. The germline V and J ends were trimmed by 6 bases and 3 bases, with 15 bases remaining between them.

This clonotype was counted at least ten times. The rearrangement uses TRBV12-3 or TRBV12-4 and TRBJ1-2, with D perhaps matching TRBD1 (5 bases). Trimming removed 6 bases at V and 8 bases at J, with 16 bases between. The CDR3 spans 13 residues. CDR3 nucleotide sequence: TGTGCCAGCAGGCCGGGGGACCTTAGGGGCTACACCTTC. This sequence encodes CASRPGDLRGYTF.

This clonotype was recorded many times. The chain carries TRBV7-3 and TRBJ2-4; perhaps TRBD2 as D (7 bases). The length of the CDR3 is 15 residues. Per the germline V gene, CDR1 is SGHTA and CDR2 is FQGTGA. Trimming shortened V by 8 bases and J by 0 bases, and 14 bases separated the two germline ends. CDR3 DNA sequence: TGTGCCAGCGCCATAGGGGGGGGAGCCAAAAACATTCAGTACTTC. Translating it yields CASAIGGGAKNIQYF.